This TCR beta chain was obtained from a study of EBV T-cell therapy then PD-1 blockade in nasopharyngeal carcinoma (dated by TCRdb to the early 2020s). Worth noting for this clone: Its binding antigen is unknown. Base quality data are lacking; no much larger clone is found one base away.

The treatment or condition label, as the study defines it: AdE1-LMPpoly-expanded autologous EBV-specific T-cell therapy followed by anti-PD-1 nivolumab. Genomic DNA was extracted from sorted cells using the Qiagen DNeasy Kit. The immunoSEQ platform was used for deep sequencing of the TCR beta chain. Per the source publication's procedure: Repertoire data analysis was performed with the immunoSEQ Analyzer software. The clones in this table, taken by TCRdb from immuneACCESS, are in-frame only. Not every clone is retained; where verified, under half of the shortfall comes from an unresolved V gene, and the cause of the rest is unknown. Clone size and the V and J calls come from that table; the DNA yielded D and trimming. The sample data list about 17,000 clones, and approximately 83% of these were observed just once. The ten largest clones capture just under 30% of the sample. The CDR3 has 16 amino acids, counting the end cysteine and phenylalanine. Only the CDR3 DNA stays, 48 bases, in frame from base 1. Ends trimmed: V by 2 bases, J by 4 bases; bases unmatched to a gene: 7. Taken from the germline V gene (reference sequence), the CDR1 and CDR2 loops are WNHNN and SYGVQD.

This specimen consisted of CD8+ T cells from blood, obtained at day 0 from a patient whose treatment included autologous EBV-specific T cells and nivolumab. This receptor chain uses TRBV10-1 and TRBJ2-7; 11 central nucleotides agree with TRBD2. This clonotype originated in a man between 35 and 55 years old with nasopharyngeal carcinoma. The CDR3 protein is CASSELAGGTQYEQYF. The DNA reads TGCGCCAGCAGTGAGCTAGCGGGGGGAACCCAGTACGAGCAGTACTTC.